The present TCR beta chain was sequenced within a study of T cell responses to AZD1222 COVID-19 vaccine. TCRdb's table, derived via immunoSEQ multiplex PCR, lists solely in-frame clones and lacks some. The sample lists about 57,000 clones, approximately 84% occurring once. V dropped 3 bases and J dropped 7; count of bases not matched to a gene: 12. CDR1 is SGDLS, CDR2 YYNGEE, per germline. The CDR3 sequence is 17 residues long. Source: peripheral blood, taken on day 0 of AZD1222 vaccination. The receptor comes from an adult in good health. The V and J genes are TRBV9 and TRBJ2-2, with 10 nucleotides matching TRBD1. CDR3 sequence: CASSALIRQGAGGELFF. In nucleotides, the CDR3 is TGTGCCAGCAGCGCACTAATACGACAGGGGGCAGGCGGGGAGCTGTTTTTT. Together with reference TRBV9 and TRBJ2-2, the CDR3 gives the full variable domain: DSGVTQTPKHLITATGQRVTLRCSPRSGDLSVYWYQQSLDQGLQFLIQYYNGEERAKGNILERFSAQQFPDLHSELNLSSLELGDSALYFCASSALIRQGAGGELFFGEGSRLTVL.